The sequence of this T cell receptor beta chain was determined in a study of T cell changes during pregnancy in multiple sclerosis. Data came from immunoSEQ multiplex PCR; TCRdb stores just in-frame clones and leaves some out. The data contain some 100,000 clones, approximately 92% of them singletons. The trim removed 1 base at V and 7 bases at J, leaving 7 bases unmatched. There are 16 residues in the CDR3. Germline V CDR1 and CDR2: LNHNV, YYDKDF (reference sequence). The chain uses TRBV15 and TRBJ1-5; 10 nucleotides line up with TRBD1. The starting material was peripheral blood, obtained in the second trimester of pregnancy. The sequence was collected from a female donor with multiple sclerosis, enrolled in a pregnancy study. This CDR3 reads CATSRGGGTGDQPQHF. The CDR3 DNA sequence: TGTGCCACCAGCAGAGGAGGTGGGACAGGGGACCAGCCCCAGCATTTT.